This T cell receptor beta chain emerged from a study of cytomegalovirus exposure and HLA in healthy donors. Germline V CDR1 and CDR2: MGHDK, SYGVNS. CDR3 size: 13 residues. V dropped 6 bases and J dropped 8; count of bases not matched to a gene: 6. PCR used 60 Vbeta primers and 13 Jbeta primers. TCRdb's table, derived via immunoSEQ multiplex PCR, lists solely in-frame clones and lacks some. Of around 92,000 clones detected, around 81% appear once; the ten largest clones hold over 2%. This receptor was taken from a man younger than 35 in good health and CMV-seronegative. This chain links TRBV25-1 with TRBJ1-5; TRBD1 aligns across 8 bases. Material for sequencing was PBMCs. CDR3 DNA: TGTGCCAGCAGGGGACAGGCTACGGAGCCCCAGCATTTT. Translated: CASRGQATEPQHF.